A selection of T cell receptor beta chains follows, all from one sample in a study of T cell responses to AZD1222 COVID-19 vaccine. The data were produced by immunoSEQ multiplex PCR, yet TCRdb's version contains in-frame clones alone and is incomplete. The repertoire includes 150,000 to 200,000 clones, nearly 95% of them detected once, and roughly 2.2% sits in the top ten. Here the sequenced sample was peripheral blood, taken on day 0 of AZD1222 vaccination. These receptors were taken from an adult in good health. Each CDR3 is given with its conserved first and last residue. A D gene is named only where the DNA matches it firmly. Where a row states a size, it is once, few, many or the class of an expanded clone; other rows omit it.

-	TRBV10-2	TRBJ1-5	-	CASARGEGDIGNQPQHF	TGCGCCAGCGCGAGGGGGGAAGGAGACATCGGCAATCAGCCCCAGCATTTT
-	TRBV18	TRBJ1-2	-	CASSDQTGPEGGYTF	TGTGCCAGCTCGGACCAGACAGGACCGGAGGGTGGCTACACCTTC
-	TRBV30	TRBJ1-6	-	CACLGGSGNSPLHF	TGTGCCTGTTTGGGGGGATCGGGTAATTCACCCCTCCACTTT
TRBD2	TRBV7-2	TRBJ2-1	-	CASSLRLLAGGGEQFF	TGTGCCAGCAGCTTACGGTTGCTAGCGGGAGGGGGTGAGCAGTTCTTC
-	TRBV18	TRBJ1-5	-	CASSRKAGSGNQPQHF	TGTGCCAGCTCACGCAAGGCAGGGTCCGGCAATCAGCCCCAGCATTTT
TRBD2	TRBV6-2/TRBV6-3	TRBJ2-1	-	CASSDGLAGAYNEQFF	TGTGCCAGCAGTGATGGACTAGCGGGGGCCTACAATGAGCAGTTCTTC
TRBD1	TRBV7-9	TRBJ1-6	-	CASSLEPGGSYNSPLHF	TGTGCCAGCAGCTTAGAACCAGGGGGCTCCTATAATTCACCCCTCCACTTT
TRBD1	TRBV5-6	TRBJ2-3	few	CASSSNRQGWTDTQYF	TGTGCCAGCAGCTCGAATCGACAGGGGTGGACAGATACGCAGTATTTT
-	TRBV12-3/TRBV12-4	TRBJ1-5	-	CASSFSNQPQHF	TGTGCCAGCAGTTTTAGTAATCAGCCCCAGCATTTT
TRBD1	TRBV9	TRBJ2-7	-	CASSVGGDRGYEQYF	TGTGCCAGCAGCGTAGGGGGGGACAGGGGTTACGAGCAGTACTTC
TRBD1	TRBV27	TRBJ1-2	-	CASSLATGVGYGYTF	TGTGCCAGCAGTTTAGCGACAGGGGTCGGCTATGGCTACACCTTC
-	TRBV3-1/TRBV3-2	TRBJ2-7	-	CASSQGEREQYF	TGTGCCAGCAGCCAAGGGGAGAGGGAGCAGTACTTC
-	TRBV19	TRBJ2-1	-	CASRPLSGEQFF	TGTGCCAGTAGGCCCCTCTCCGGTGAGCAGTTCTTC
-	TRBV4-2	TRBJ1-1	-	CASSQERGGTEAFF	TGTGCCAGCAGCCAAGAGAGGGGGGGCACTGAAGCTTTCTTT
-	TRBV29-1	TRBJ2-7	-	CSVVAYEQYF	TGCAGCGTTGTAGCCTACGAGCAGTACTTC
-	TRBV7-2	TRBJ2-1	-	CASSLLWNEQFF	TGTGCCAGCAGCCTCCTTTGGAATGAGCAGTTCTTC
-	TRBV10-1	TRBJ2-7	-	CASSESTGTYLEQYF	TGCGCCAGCAGTGAGTCGACGGGTACCTATCTCGAGCAGTACTTC
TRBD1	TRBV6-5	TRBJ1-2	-	CATRQGNSYGYTF	TGTGCCACCAGACAGGGTAATAGCTATGGCTACACCTTC
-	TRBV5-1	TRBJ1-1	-	CASSLNDRQTYTEAFF	TGCGCCAGCAGCTTGAATGACCGACAGACTTACACTGAAGCTTTCTTT
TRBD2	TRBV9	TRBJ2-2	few	CASSAEGLAGTSANTGELFF	TGTGCCAGCAGCGCGGAGGGACTAGCGGGAACCTCCGCGAACACCGGGGAGCTGTTTTTT
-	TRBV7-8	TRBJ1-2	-	CASSIFVETNYGYTF	TGTGCCAGCAGTATATTTGTAGAGACTAACTATGGCTACACCTTC
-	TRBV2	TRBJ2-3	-	CASIPNVGDTQYF	TGTGCCAGCATCCCGAACGTCGGGGATACGCAGTATTTT
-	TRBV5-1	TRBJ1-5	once	CASSLGQEDQPQHF	TGCGCCAGCAGCTTGGGACAGGAGGATCAACCCCAGCATTTT
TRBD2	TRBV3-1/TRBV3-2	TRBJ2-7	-	CASSRLAGDNEQYF	TGTGCCAGCTCAAGACTAGCGGGAGACAACGAGCAGTACTTC
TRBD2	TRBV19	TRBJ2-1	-	CASRSASGRGGDNEQFF	TGTGCCAGTAGGTCGGCGAGCGGGAGAGGTGGCGACAATGAGCAGTTCTTC
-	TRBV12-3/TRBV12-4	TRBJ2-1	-	CASSSGRADEQFF	TGTGCCAGCAGTTCTGGCAGGGCCGATGAGCAGTTCTTC
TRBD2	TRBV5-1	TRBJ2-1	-	CASRWRGGYNEQFF	TGCGCCAGCAGATGGCGGGGGGGATACAATGAGCAGTTCTTC
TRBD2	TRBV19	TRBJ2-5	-	CASSPEGTSGGGETQYF	TGTGCCAGTAGTCCGGAAGGGACTAGCGGGGGCGGCGAGACCCAGTACTTC